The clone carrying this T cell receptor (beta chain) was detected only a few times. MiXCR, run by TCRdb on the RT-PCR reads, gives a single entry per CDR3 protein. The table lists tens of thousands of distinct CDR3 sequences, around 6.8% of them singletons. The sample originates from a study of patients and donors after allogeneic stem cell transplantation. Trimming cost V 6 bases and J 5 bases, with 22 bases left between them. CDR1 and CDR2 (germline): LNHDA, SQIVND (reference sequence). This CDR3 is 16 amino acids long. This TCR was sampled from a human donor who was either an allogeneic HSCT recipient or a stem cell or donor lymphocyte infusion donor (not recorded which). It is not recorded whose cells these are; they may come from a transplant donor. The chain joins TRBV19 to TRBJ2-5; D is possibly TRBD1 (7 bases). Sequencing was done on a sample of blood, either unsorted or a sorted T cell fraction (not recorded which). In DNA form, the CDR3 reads TGTGCCAGTAGCAGAATGGGACAGCAACGGGGGGAGACCCAGTACTTC. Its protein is CASSRMGQQRGETQYF.